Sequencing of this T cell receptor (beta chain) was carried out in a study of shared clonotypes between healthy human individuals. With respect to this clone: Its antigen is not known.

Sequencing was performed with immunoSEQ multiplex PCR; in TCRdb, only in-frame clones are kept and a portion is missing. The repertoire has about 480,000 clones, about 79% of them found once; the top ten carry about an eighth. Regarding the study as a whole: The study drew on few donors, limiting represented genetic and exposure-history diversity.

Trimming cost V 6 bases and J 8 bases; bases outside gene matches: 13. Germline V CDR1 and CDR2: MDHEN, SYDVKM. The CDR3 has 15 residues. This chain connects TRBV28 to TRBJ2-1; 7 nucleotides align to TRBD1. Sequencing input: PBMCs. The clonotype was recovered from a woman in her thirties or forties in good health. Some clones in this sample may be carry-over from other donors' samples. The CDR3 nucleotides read TGTGCCAGCAGCCTACAACGACAGGGATGGCATGAGCAGTTCTTC. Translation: CASSLQRQGWHEQFF.